The next 14 T cell receptor beta chains were all read from a single sample in a study of blood T cell repertoires in COVID-19. The method was immunoSEQ multiplex PCR; TCRdb's version includes in-frame clones alone and lacks a portion of them. The top ten hold about 3% of the sample, which has about 360,000 clones, around 86% seen once. The sample consisted of peripheral blood. These receptors came from a human donor in a cohort sampled during active COVID-19.

Only one count was recorded for this clone. The chain uses TRBV29-1 and TRBJ1-4; D not certain. V gave up 7 bases and J gave up 13 bases, with 19 bases separating them. The CDR3 has 12 amino acids. The germline CDR1 and CDR2 sequences are SQVTM and ANQGSEA. The CDR3 nucleotides read TGCAGCGCCTCGTCACAAAGTGATGGACTGTTTTTT. Encoded protein: CSASSQSDGLFF. The full variable domain, in which reference TRBV29-1 and TRBJ1-4 provide the parts outside the CDR3, is SAVISQKPSRDICQRGTSLTIQCQVDSQVTMMFWYRQQPGQSLTLIATANQGSEATYESGFVIDKFPISRPNLTFSTLTVSNMSPEDSSIYLCSASSQSDGLFFGSGTQLSVL.

In regard to this clone: Its ends do not fully match the called genes, so a read error is possible. The chain recombines TRBV6-1 with TRBJ2-1, with a weak D call TRBD2 (6 bases). CDR1 is MNHNS and CDR2 is SASEGT in the germline V gene. The length of the CDR3 is 15 residues. The DNA of the CDR3 is TGTGCCAGCATTGAACGGGAGAACGCCTACAATGAGCAGTTCTTC. Translated: CASIERENAYNEQFF.

CDR3 nucleotide sequence: TGTGCCAGCAGTTTATTTCCCCGGCTAGCGGGAGCTCGGTACAATGAGCAGTTCTTC. This encodes CASSLFPRLAGARYNEQFF. V and J are TRBV28 and TRBJ2-1; 10 bases align to TRBD2. The CDR3 loop spans 19 amino acids. Germline CDR1 and CDR2: MDHEN and SYDVKM. The J segment lost 4 bases and the V segment lost 1 base, leaving 13 bases of the junction unmatched. The variable domain in full, with the rest retrieved from reference TRBV28 and TRBJ2-1, is DVKVTQSSRYLVKRTGEKVFLECVQDMDHENMFWYRQDPGLGLRLIYFSYDVKMKEKGDIPEGYSVSREKKERFSLILESASTNQTSMYLCASSLFPRLAGARYNEQFFGPGTRLTVL.

This chain connects TRBV27 to TRBJ2-1, with 7 bases fitting TRBD2. The CDR3 totals 13 residues. Germline CDR1 reads MNHEY; CDR2 reads SMNVEV (reference sequence). The V gene end was trimmed by 6 bases and the J gene end by 8 bases; junction bases not matched to a gene: 7. CDR3 nucleotide sequence: TGTGCCAGCAGAACCTGGGGGGGGGATGAGCAGTTCTTC. Its translation is CASRTWGGDEQFF.

The chain combines TRBV5-4 with TRBJ2-1, with D possibly being TRBD2 (6 bases). Germline CDR1 reads SGHNT; CDR2 reads YYREEE (reference sequence). Trimming pared 3 bases from V and 5 bases from J, leaving 12 bases between. This CDR3 contains 14 residues. The CDR3 loop is CASSSGLIDNEQFF. As DNA, the CDR3 is TGTGCCAGCAGCTCGGGACTGATTGACAATGAGCAGTTCTTC.

This clone came up once. V is TRBV3-1 (or the pseudogene TRBV3-2) and J is TRBJ2-7; 7 nucleotides agree with TRBD2. This CDR3 has 15 amino acids. After removal of 1 base from V and 1 base from J, the junction contained 4 bases not matched to a gene. Germline CDR1 reads LGHDT; CDR2 reads YNNKEL (reference sequence). This CDR3 reads CASSQAAGESYEQYF. The CDR3 coding sequence is TGTGCCAGCAGCCAAGCGGCGGGGGAGTCCTACGAGCAGTACTTC.

This clone was seen only once. The chain's CDR3 is CASSQAGVSGTDTQYF. The CDR3 DNA reads as TGTGCCAGCAGCCAAGCTGGGGTTAGCGGCACAGATACGCAGTATTTT. The chain couples TRBV3-1 (or the pseudogene TRBV3-2) to TRBJ2-3, with TRBD2 as a possible D gene (5 bases). The CDR3 length is 16 residues. V lost 1 base, J lost 1 base, and 12 bases lay in between. The germline gives CDR1 LGHDT, CDR2 YNNKEL (reference sequence).

V usage is TRBV7-2 and J usage is TRBJ1-1, with 8 bases that match TRBD1. From germline, CDR1 is SGHTA and CDR2 FQGNSA. The V gene end was trimmed by 1 base and the J gene end by 0 bases; junction bases not matched to a gene: 7. The CDR3 is 17 amino acids. The CDR3 coding sequence is TGTGCCAGCAGCTTAGTAGGTCAGGGGGCAATGAACACTGAAGCTTTCTTT. Amino acid sequence: CASSLVGQGAMNTEAFF.

The gene calls are TRBV19 and TRBJ1-2, with a possible D match to TRBD1 (6 bases). CDR3 length: 14 amino acids. The V gene lost 10 bases and the J gene lost 7 bases, with 22 bases spanning the gap. In germline, CDR1 is LNHDA, CDR2 SQIVND (reference sequence). The CDR3 DNA reads as TGTGCCACCACGAGGGGGGGCGCAGGTGGTGGCTACACCTTC. It codes for CATTRGGAGGGYTF.

The V gene is TRBV9, the J gene TRBJ2-1; D might be TRBD1 (6 bases). CDR1 and CDR2 (germline): SGDLS, YYNGEE. With 4 bases removed from V and 4 bases from J, the gap between germline ends came to 15 bases. This CDR3 has 15 residues. CDR3 DNA: TGTGCCAGCAGCCCGACAGGAGGTTCATACAATGAGCAGTTCTTC. Translation: CASSPTGGSYNEQFF.

The chain has TRBV5-1 and TRBJ1-4; 7 nucleotides agree with TRBD1. This CDR3 has 17 residues. Losses at the gene ends were 0 bases for V and 8 bases for J; bases not matched to a gene: 13. Per germline, CDR1 SGHRS and CDR2 YFSETQ. Here the CDR3 reads CASSLALSDRVREKLFF. The CDR3 DNA follows: TGCGCCAGCAGCTTGGCCCTCTCCGACAGGGTTAGAGAAAAACTGTTTTTT.

This chain uses TRBV11-2 with TRBJ2-7; D gene unclear. Trimming stripped 3 bases from V and 7 bases from J, with 13 bases between. The germline CDR1 and CDR2 sequences are SGHAT and FQNNGV. The CDR3 loop spans 13 amino acids. CDR3 amino acids: CASSLGPAWEQYF. DNA of the CDR3: TGTGCCAGCAGCTTGGGCCCTGCTTGGGAGCAGTACTTC.

The chain has TRBV18 and TRBJ1-1; no firm D call. Trimming removed 2 bases at V and 2 bases at J, with 6 bases between. This CDR3 comprises 13 residues. Germline CDR1 KGHSH, CDR2 LQKENI. The CDR3 DNA reads as TGTGCCAGCTCACCAGAGCGAAACACTGAAGCTTTCTTT. Encoded protein: CASSPERNTEAFF.

The gene calls are TRBV6-6 and TRBJ1-5; no firm D call. Looked up from germline, CDR1 is MNHNY and CDR2 is SVGAGI (reference sequence). V was clipped by 2 bases and J by 4 bases, with 12 bases between them. The CDR3 length is 15 residues. The CDR3 region has the DNA TGTGCCAGCAGTTACGTTGGAGTGATAAATCAGCCCCAGCATTTT. Encoded protein: CASSYVGVINQPQHF.